This T cell receptor (beta chain) was sequenced in a study of cytomegalovirus exposure and HLA in healthy donors. Regarding the study as a whole: The study carried out a later analysis of TCR beta sequences. It associated some 18,000 of them with specific HLA alleles at a false discovery rate of 0.05. In an earlier analysis, most TCR beta V segments were productive about 87% or about 30% of the time.

PCR involved 60 Vbeta and 13 Jbeta primers. The protocol was immunoSEQ multiplex PCR, while the TCRdb copy is restricted to in-frame clones and leaves out a portion. The repertoire has approximately 220,000 clones, less than 85% of them found once; the top ten carry approximately 0.6%. Remarks on this clone: The antigen remains undetermined.

CDR3 length: 13 amino acids. In germline, CDR1 is LNHDA, CDR2 SQIVND (reference sequence). The V end lost 4 bases, the J end lost 7 bases, and 13 bases lay between the germline ends. The rearrangement joins TRBV19 to TRBJ1-2; maybe TRBD1 (5 bases). The sequence derives from a young man in good health and CMV-seronegative. Sequencing used PBMCs. CDR3 loop: CASSRGPRFGYTF. The DNA of the CDR3 is TGTGCCAGTAGTAGGGGCCCGAGGTTTGGCTACACCTTC.